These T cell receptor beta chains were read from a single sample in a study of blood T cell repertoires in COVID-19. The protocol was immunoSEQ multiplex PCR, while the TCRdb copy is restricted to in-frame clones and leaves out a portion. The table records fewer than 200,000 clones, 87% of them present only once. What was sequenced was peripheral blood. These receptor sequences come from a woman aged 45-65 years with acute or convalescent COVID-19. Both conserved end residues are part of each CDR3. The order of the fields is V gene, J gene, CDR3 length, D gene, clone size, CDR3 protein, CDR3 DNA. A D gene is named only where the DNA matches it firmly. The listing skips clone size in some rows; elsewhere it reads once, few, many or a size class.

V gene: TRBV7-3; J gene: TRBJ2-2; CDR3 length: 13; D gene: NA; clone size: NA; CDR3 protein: CASSLGEGGELFF; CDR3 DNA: TGTGCCAGCAGCTTAGGCGAGGGCGGGGAGCTGTTTTTT
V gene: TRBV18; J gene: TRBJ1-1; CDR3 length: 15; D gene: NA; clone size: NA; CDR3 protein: CASSPPGGENTEAFF; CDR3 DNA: TGTGCCAGCTCACCACCGGGGGGGGAGAACACTGAAGCTTTCTTT
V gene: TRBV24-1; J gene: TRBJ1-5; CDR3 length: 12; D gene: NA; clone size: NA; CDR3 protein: CATSDPNQPQHF; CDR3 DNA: TGTGCCACCAGTGACCCAAATCAGCCCCAGCATTTT
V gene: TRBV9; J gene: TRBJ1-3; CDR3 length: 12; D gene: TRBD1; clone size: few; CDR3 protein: CASSQQGNTIYF; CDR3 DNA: TGTGCCAGCAGTCAACAGGGGAACACCATATATTTT
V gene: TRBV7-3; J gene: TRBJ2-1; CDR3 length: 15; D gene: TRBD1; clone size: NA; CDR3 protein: CASKEDRGPYNEQFF; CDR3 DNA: TGTGCCAGCAAAGAGGACAGGGGACCCTACAATGAGCAGTTCTTC
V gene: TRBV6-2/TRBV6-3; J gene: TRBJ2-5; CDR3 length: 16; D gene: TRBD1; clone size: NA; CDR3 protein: CASSPVGQGNEETQYF; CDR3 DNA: TGTGCCAGCAGTCCCGTAGGACAGGGGAACGAAGAGACCCAGTACTTC
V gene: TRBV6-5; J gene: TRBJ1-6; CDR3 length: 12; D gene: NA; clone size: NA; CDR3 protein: CASSYSGGPLHF; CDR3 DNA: TGTGCCAGCAGTTACTCGGGGGGGCCCCTCCACTTT
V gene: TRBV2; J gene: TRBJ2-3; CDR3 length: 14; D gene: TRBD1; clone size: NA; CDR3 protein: CASSGQGSLYTQYF; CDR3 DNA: TGTGCCAGCAGTGGACAGGGATCCCTCTATACGCAGTATTTT
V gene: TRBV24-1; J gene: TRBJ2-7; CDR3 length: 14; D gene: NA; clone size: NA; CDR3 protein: CATSDAGVPYEQYF; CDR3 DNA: TGTGCCACCAGTGATGCAGGGGTCCCCTACGAGCAGTACTTC
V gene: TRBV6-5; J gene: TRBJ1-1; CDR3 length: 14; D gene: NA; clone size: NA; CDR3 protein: CASTRVGANTEAFF; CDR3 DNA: TGTGCCAGCACCCGAGTAGGGGCTAACACTGAAGCTTTCTTT
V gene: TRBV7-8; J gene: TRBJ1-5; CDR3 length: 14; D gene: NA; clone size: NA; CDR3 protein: CASSIDQGNQPQHF; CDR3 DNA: TGTGCCAGCAGCATCGATCAGGGCAATCAGCCCCAGCATTTT
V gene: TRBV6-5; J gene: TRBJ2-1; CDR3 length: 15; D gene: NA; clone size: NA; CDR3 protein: CASSIKDYPYNEQFF; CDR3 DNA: TGTGCCAGCAGCATCAAGGACTACCCATACAATGAGCAGTTCTTC
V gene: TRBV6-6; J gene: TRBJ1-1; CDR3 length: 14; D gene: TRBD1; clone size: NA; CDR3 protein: CASSWGQGTTEAFF; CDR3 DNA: TGTGCCAGCAGTTGGGGACAGGGGACCACTGAAGCTTTCTTT
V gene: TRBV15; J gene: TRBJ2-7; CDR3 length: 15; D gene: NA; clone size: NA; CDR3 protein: CATSRDLTDPYEQYF; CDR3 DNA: TGTGCCACCAGCAGAGATCTCACAGATCCCTACGAGCAGTACTTC
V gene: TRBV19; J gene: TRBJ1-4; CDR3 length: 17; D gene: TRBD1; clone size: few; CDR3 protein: CASSMVGLRTGDEKLFF; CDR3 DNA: TGTGCCAGTAGTATGGTCGGACTACGGACAGGGGATGAAAAACTGTTTTTT
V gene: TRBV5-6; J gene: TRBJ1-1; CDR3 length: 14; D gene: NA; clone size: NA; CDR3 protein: CASRRGGSNTEAFF; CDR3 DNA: TGTGCCTCCCGACGGGGGGGATCGAACACTGAAGCTTTCTTT
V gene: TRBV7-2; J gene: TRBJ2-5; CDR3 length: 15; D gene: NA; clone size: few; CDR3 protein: CASSFVAEGTETQYF; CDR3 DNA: TGTGCCAGCAGCTTTGTAGCGGAAGGGACTGAGACCCAGTACTTC
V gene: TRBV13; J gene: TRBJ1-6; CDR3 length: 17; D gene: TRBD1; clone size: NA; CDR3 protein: CASRTGTGTSYNSPLHF; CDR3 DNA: TGTGCCAGCAGAACCGGGACAGGGACCTCCTATAATTCACCCCTCCACTTT
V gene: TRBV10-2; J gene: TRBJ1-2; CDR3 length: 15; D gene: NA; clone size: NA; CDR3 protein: CASSEDSLSGYGYTF; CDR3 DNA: TGCGCCAGCAGTGAGGACAGTCTCAGTGGCTATGGCTACACCTTC
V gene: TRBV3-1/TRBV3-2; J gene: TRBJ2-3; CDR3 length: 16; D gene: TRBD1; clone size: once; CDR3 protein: CASSHGTGGMWDTQYF; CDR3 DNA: TGTGCCAGCAGCCACGGGACAGGGGGCATGTGGGATACGCAGTATTTT
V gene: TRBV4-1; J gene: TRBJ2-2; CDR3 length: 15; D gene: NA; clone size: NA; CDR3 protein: CASSQPPSGGGELFF; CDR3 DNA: TGCGCCAGCAGCCAACCTCCCTCCGGGGGCGGGGAGCTGTTTTTT
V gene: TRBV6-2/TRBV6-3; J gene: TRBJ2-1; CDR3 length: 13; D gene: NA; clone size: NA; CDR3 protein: CASSGGSYNEQFF; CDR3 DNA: TGTGCCAGCAGCGGCGGCTCCTACAATGAGCAGTTCTTC
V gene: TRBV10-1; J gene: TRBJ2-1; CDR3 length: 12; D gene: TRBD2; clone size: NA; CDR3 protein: CATSGSRGEQFF; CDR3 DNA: TGCGCCACGAGCGGGAGTCGTGGCGAGCAGTTCTTC
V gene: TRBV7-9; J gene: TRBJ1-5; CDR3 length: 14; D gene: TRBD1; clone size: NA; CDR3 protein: CASSSGGSNQPQHF; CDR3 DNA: TGTGCCAGCAGCTCAGGGGGCTCGAATCAGCCCCAGCATTTT
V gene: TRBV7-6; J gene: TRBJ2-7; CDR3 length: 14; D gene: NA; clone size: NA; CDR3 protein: CASSLDPGTYEQYF; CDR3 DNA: TGTGCCAGCAGCTTAGATCCGGGAACCTACGAGCAGTACTTC
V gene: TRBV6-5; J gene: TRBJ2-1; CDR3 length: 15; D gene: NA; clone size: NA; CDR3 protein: CASSYRVADYNEQFF; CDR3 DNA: TGTGCCAGCAGTTACAGAGTAGCGGATTACAATGAGCAGTTCTTC
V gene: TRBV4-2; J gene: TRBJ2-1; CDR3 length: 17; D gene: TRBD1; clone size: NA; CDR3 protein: CASSQVVRGSSYNEQFF; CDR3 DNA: TGTGCCAGCAGCCAAGTTGTCAGGGGGAGCTCCTACAATGAGCAGTTCTTC
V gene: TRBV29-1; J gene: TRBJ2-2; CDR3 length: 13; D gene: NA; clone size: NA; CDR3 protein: CSATSQNTGELFF; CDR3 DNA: TGCAGCGCCACATCCCAGAACACCGGGGAGCTGTTTTTT
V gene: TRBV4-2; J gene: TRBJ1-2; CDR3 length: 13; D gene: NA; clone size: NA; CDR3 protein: CASSQVLNYGYTF; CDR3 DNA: TGTGCCAGCAGCCAAGTACTAAACTATGGCTACACCTTC
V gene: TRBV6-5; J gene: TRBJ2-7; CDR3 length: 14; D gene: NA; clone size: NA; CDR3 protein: CASSYSGSYYEQYF; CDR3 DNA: TGTGCCAGCAGTTACTCGGGCTCTTACTACGAGCAGTACTTC
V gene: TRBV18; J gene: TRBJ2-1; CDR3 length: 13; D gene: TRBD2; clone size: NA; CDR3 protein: CASFTSGERGQFF; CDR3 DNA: TGTGCCAGCTTCACTAGCGGGGAGCGGGGGCAGTTCTTC
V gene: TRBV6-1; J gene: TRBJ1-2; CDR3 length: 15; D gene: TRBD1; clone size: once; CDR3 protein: CASSPTGADAWGYTF; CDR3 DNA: TGTGCCAGCAGTCCGACAGGGGCGGATGCTTGGGGCTACACCTTC
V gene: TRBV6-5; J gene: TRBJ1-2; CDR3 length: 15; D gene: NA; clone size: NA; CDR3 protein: CASSSSSGGSYGYTF; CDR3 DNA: TGTGCCAGCAGTTCTTCTTCGGGGGGCAGCTATGGCTACACCTTC
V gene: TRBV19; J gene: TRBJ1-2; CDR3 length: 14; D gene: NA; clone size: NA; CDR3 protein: CASTKAGGNYGYTF; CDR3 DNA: TGTGCCAGTACTAAAGCGGGTGGTAACTATGGCTACACCTTC
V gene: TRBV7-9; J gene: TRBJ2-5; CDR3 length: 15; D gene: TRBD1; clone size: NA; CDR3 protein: CASSTLDRAEETQYF; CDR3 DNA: TGTGCCAGCAGCACCCTGGACAGGGCTGAAGAGACCCAGTACTTC
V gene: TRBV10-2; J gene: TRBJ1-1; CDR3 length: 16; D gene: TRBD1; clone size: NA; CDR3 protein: CASSPTDRGLNTEAFF; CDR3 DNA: TGCGCCAGCAGCCCTACAGACAGGGGGTTGAACACTGAAGCTTTCTTT
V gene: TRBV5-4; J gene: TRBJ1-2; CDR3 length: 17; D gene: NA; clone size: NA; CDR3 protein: CASRRVSGSSFNYGYTF; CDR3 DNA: TGTGCCAGCCGGAGGGTCAGTGGGAGTTCGTTTAACTATGGCTACACCTTC
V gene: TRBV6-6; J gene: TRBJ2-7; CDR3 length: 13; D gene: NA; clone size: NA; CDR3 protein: CASSYSDTYEQYF; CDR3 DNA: TGTGCCAGCAGTTACTCAGACACCTACGAGCAGTACTTC
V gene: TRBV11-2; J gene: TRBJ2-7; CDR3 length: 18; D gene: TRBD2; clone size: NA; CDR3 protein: CASSYSDPLAGGIYEQYF; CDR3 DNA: TGTGCCAGCAGCTACTCGGATCCGTTAGCGGGAGGGATCTACGAGCAGTACTTC
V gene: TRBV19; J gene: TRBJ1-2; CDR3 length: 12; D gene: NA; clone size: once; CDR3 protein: CASSARTPLPTF; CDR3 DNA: TGTGCCAGTAGTGCCCGGACACCTCTCCCCACCTTC
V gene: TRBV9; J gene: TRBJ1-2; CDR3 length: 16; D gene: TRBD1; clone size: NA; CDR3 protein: CASSVGQGAPVYGYTF; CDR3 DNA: TGTGCCAGCAGCGTAGGACAGGGGGCGCCGGTGTATGGCTACACCTTC
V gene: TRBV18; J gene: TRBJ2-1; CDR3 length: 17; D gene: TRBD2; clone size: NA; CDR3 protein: CASSPKTSGIKNNEQFF; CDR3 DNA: TGTGCCAGCTCTCCGAAAACTAGCGGGATTAAAAACAATGAGCAGTTCTTC
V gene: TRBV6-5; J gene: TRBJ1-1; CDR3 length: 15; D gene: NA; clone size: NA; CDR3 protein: CASTAGTLRSTEAFF; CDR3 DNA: TGTGCCAGCACGGCAGGGACACTCAGGTCCACTGAAGCTTTCTTT
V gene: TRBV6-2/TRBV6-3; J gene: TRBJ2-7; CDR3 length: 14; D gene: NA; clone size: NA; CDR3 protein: CASSHIDTAYEQYF; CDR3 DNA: TGTGCCAGCAGTCACATAGACACCGCCTACGAGCAGTACTTC
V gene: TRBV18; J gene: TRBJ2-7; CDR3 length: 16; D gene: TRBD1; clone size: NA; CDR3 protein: CASSSKGAVSSYEQYF; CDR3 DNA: TGTGCCAGCTCATCAAAGGGGGCAGTAAGCTCCTACGAGCAGTACTTC
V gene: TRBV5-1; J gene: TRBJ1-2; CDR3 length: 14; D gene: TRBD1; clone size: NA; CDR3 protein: CASRGTGVIYGYTF; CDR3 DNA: TGCGCCAGCAGGGGGACAGGGGTTATCTATGGCTACACCTTC
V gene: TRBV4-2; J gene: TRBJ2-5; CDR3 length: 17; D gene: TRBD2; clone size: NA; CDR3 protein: CASSQGGDSGGQETQYF; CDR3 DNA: TGTGCCAGCAGCCAAGGTGGGGATAGCGGGGGGCAAGAGACCCAGTACTTC
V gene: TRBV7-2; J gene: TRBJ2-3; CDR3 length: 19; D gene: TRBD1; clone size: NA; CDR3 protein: CASSLALAGGDLSTDTQYF; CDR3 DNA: TGTGCCAGCAGCTTAGCGTTGGCAGGGGGCGACCTTTCCACAGATACGCAGTATTTT
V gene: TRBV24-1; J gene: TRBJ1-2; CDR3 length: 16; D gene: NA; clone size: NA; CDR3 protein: CATSDSRSTFNYGYTF; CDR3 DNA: TGTGCCACCAGTGATTCCCGTTCGACATTTAACTATGGCTACACCTTC